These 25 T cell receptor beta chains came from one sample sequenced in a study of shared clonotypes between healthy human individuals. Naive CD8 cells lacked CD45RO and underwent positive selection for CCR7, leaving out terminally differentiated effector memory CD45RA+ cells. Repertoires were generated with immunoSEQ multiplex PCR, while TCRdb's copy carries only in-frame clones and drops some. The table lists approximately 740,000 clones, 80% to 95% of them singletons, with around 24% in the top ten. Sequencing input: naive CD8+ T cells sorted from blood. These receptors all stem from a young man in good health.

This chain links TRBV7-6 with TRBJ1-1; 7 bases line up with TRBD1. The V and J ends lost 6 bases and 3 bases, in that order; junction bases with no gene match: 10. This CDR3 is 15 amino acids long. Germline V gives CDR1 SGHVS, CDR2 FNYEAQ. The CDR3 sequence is CASRSTGLGDTEAFF. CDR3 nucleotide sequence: TGTGCCAGCAGATCGACAGGGTTGGGCGACACTGAAGCTTTCTTT.

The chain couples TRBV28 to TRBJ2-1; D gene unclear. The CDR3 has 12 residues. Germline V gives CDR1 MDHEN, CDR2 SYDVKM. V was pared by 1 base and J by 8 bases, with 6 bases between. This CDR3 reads CASSLLTDEQFF. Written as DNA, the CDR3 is TGTGCCAGCAGTTTATTAACTGATGAGCAGTTCTTC.

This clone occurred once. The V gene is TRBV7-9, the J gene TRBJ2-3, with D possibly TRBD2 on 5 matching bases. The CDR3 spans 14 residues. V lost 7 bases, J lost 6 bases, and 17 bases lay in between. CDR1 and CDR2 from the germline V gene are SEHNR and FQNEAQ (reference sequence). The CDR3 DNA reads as TGTGCCAGCAACCCCCCCAAGCGCGGGGATACGCAGTATTTT. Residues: CASNPPKRGDTQYF.

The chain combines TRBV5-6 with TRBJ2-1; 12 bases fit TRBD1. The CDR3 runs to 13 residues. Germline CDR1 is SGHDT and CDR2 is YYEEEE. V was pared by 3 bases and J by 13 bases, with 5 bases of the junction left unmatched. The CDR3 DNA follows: TGTGCCAGCAGCTCCGGGACAGGGGGCCCTCAGTTCTTC. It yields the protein CASSSGTGGPQFF.

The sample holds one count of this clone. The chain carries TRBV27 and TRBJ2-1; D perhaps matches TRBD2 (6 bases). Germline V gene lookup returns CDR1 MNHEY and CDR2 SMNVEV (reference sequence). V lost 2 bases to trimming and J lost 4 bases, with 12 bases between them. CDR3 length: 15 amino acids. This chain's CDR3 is CASSLTAGMYNEQFF. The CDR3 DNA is TGTGCCAGCAGTTTAACGGCGGGAATGTACAATGAGCAGTTCTTC.

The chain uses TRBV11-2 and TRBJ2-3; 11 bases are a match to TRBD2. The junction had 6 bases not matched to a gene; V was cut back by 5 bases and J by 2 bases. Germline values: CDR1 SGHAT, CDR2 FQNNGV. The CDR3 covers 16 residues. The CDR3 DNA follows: TGTGCCAGCAGCCTTCTGGGACTAGCGGTCACAGATACGCAGTATTTT. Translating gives CASSLLGLAVTDTQYF.

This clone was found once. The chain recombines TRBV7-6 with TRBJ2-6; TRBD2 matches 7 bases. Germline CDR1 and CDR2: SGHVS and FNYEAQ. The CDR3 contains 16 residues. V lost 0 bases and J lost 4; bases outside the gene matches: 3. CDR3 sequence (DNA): TGTGCCAGCAGCTTAGCGGGAGGGCCCGGGGCCAACGTCCTGACTTTC. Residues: CASSLAGGPGANVLTF.

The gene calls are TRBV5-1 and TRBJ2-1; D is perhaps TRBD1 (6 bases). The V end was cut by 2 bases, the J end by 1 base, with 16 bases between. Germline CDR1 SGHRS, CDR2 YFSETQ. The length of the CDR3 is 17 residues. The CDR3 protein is CASSFDPSGVSYNEQFF. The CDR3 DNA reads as TGCGCCAGCAGCTTCGACCCGTCAGGGGTATCCTACAATGAGCAGTTCTTC.

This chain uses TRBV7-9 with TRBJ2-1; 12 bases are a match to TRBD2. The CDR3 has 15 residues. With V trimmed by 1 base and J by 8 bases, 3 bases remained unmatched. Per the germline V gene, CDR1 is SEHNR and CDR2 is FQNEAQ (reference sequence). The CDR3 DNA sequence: TGTGCCAGCAGCTTAGGGACTAGCGGGATCGATGAGCAGTTCTTC. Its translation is CASSLGTSGIDEQFF.

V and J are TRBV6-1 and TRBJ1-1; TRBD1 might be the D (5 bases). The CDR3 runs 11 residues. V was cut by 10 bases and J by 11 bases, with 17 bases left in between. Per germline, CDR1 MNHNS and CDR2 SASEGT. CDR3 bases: TGTGCCACTCACAGGAGGGAAGATGCTTTCTTT. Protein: CATHRREDAFF.

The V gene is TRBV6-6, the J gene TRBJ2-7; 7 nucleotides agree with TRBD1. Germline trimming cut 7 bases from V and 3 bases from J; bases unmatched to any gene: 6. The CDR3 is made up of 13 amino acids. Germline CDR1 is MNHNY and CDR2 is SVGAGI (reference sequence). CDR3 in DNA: TGTGCCAGCATAGGGACAGATATCTACGAGCAGTACTTC. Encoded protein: CASIGTDIYEQYF.

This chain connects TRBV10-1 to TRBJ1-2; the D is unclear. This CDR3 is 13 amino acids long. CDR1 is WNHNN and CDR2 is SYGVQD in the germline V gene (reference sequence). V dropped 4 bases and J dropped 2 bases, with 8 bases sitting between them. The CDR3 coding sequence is TGCGCCAGCAGTGCTGGGCTAAACTATGGCTACACCTTC. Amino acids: CASSAGLNYGYTF.

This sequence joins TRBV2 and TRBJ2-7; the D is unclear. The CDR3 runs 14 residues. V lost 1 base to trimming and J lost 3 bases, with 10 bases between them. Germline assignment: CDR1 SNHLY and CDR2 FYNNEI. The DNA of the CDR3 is TGTGCCAGCAGTGAAGAAGTAGGATACTACGAGCAGTACTTC. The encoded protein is CASSEEVGYYEQYF.

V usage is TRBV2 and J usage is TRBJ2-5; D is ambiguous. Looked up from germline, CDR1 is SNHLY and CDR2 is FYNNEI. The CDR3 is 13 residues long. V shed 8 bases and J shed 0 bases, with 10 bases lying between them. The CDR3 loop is CASAYGYQETQYF. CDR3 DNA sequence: TGTGCCAGCGCGTACGGGTACCAAGAGACCCAGTACTTC.

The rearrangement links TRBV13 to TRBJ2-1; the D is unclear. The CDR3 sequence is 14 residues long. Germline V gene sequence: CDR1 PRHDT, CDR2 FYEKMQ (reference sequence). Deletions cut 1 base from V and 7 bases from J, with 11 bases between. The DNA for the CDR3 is TGTGCCAGCAGCTTAGCTGAGCGTGTTAATGAGCAGTTCTTC. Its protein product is CASSLAERVNEQFF.

DNA of the CDR3: TGTGCCAGCAATCCGGTTAGGACACATCGAGAGACCCAGTACTTC. Protein sequence: CASNPVRTHRETQYF. The chain has TRBV7-2 and TRBJ2-5, with D perhaps TRBD1 (5 bases). Germline lookup yields CDR1 SGHTA and CDR2 FQGNSA. The V end was cut by 7 bases, the J end by 4 bases, with 19 bases between. The CDR3 loop spans 15 amino acids.

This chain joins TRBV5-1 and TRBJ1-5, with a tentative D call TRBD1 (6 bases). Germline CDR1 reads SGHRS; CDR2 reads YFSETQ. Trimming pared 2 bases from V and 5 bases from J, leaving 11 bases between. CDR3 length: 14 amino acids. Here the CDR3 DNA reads TGCGCCAGCAGCTTTGGGGGGCTAGATCAGCCCCAGCATTTT. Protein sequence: CASSFGGLDQPQHF.

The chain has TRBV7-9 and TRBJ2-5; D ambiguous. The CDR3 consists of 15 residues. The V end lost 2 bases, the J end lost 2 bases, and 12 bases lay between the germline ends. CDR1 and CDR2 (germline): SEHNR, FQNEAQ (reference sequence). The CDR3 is CASSLHVGGQETQYF. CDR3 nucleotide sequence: TGTGCCAGCAGCTTACACGTAGGTGGACAAGAGACCCAGTACTTC. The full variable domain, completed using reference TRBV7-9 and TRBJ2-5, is DTGVSQNPRHKITKRGQNVTFRCDPISEHNRLYWYRQTLGQGPEFLTYFQNEAQLEKSRLLSDRFSAERPKGSFSTLEIQRTEQGDSAMYLCASSLHVGGQETQYFGPGTRLLVL.

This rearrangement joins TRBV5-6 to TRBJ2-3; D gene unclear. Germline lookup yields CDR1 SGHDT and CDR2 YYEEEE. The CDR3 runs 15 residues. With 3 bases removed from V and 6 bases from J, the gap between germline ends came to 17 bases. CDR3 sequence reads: CASSSTASWLDTQYF. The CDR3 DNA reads TGTGCCAGCAGCTCTACGGCGTCATGGTTGGATACGCAGTATTTT. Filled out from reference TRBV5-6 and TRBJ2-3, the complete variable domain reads DAGVTQSPTHLIKTRGQQVTLRCSPKSGHDTVSWYQQALGQGPQFIFQYYEEEERQRGNFPDRFSGHQFPNYSSELNVNALLLGDSALYLCASSSTASWLDTQYFGPGTRLTVL.

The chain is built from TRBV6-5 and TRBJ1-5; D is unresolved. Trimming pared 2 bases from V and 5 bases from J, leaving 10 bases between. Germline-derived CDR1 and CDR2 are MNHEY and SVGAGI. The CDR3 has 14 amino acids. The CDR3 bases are TGTGCCAGCAGTTACAGGATCTTAGATCAGCCCCAGCATTTT. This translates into CASSYRILDQPQHF.

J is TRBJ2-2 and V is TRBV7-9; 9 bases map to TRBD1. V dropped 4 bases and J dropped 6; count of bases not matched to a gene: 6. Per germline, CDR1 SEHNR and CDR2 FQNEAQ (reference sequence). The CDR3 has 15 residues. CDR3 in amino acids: CASSSRDRDSGELFF. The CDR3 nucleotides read TGTGCCAGCAGCTCCCGGGACAGGGATTCCGGGGAGCTGTTTTTT.

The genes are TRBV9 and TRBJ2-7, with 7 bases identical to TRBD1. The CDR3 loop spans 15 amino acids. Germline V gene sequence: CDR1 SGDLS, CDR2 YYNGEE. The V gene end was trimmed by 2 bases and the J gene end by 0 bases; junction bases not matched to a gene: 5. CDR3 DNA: TGTGCCAGCAGCGTTGGGGACAGTGGCTCCTACGAGCAGTACTTC. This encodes CASSVGDSGSYEQYF.

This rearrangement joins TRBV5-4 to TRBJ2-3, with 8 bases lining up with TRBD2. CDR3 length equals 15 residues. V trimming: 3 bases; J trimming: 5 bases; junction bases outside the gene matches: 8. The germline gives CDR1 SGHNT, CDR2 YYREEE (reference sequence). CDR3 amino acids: CASSYAGGGGDTQYF. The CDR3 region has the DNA TGTGCCAGCAGCTATGCGGGAGGCGGGGGAGATACGCAGTATTTT.

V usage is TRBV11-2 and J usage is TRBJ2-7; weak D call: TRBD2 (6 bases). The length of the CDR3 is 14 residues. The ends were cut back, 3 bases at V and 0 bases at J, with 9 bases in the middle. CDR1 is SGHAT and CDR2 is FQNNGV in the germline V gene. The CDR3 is CASSFSGYSYEQYF. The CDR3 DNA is TGTGCCAGCAGCTTTAGCGGTTACTCCTACGAGCAGTACTTC. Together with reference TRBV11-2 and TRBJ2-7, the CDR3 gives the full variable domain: EAGVAQSPRYKIIEKRQSVAFWCNPISGHATLYWYQQILGQGPKLLIQFQNNGVVDDSQLPKDRFSAERLKGVDSTLKIQPAKLEDSAVYLCASSFSGYSYEQYFGPGTRLTVT.

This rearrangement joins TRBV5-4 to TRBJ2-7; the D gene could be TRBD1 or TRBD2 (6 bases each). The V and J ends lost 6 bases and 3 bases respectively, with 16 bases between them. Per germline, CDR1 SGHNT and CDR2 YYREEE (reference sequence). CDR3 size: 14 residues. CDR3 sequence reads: CASTTRGQSYEQYF. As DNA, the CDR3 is TGTGCCAGCACCACACGGGGGCAGAGCTACGAGCAGTACTTC.